Listed here are 18 T cell receptor beta chains from one sample, sequenced in a study of blood T cell repertoires in COVID-19. TCRdb's copy holds only in-frame clones and misses some; the assay was immunoSEQ multiplex PCR. This table holds about 94,000 clones, around 81% found once. The sample comprised peripheral blood. These receptor sequences come from a man aged 60 to 75 with acute or convalescent COVID-19.

The chain employs TRBV9 and TRBJ1-2; possibly TRBD1 for D (5 bases). The CDR3 is 15 residues long. CDR1 SGDLS and CDR2 YYNGEE come from the germline V gene. Trimming stripped 0 bases from V and 6 bases from J, with 15 bases between. For the CDR3, the DNA is TGTGCCAGCAGCGTAGAAGATGGGACTACTCATGGCTACACCTTC. This gives the protein CASSVEDGTTHGYTF.

The chain combines TRBV19 with TRBJ2-1; TRBD2 matches at 10 bases. Trimming took 5 bases from V and 8 from J; bases not matched to a gene: 24. The CDR3 has 20 amino acids. Germline V lookup: CDR1 LNHDA, CDR2 SQIVND (reference sequence). In DNA, the CDR3 is TGTGCCAGTAGTTTCTTCACTAGCGGGGCCCCATTCGGAAATACTGATGAGCAGTTCTTC. Translation gives CASSFFTSGAPFGNTDEQFF.

The gene calls are TRBV6-5 and TRBJ2-7, with 7 positions matching TRBD2. V gave up 6 bases and J gave up 0 bases; unmatched junction bases: 8. This CDR3 has 15 amino acids. Per germline, CDR1 MNHEY and CDR2 SVGAGI. Here the CDR3 DNA reads TGTGCCAGCAGCCCCGGGGGGTCCAGCTCCTACGAGCAGTACTTC. The encoded protein is CASSPGGSSSYEQYF.

The V gene is TRBV19, the J gene TRBJ2-7, with D possibly TRBD1 on 6 matching bases. CDR3 length: 14 amino acids. CDR1 and CDR2 from the germline V gene are LNHDA and SQIVND (reference sequence). Trimming removed 6 bases from V and 0 bases from J, with 12 bases in between. CDR3: CASSYRVDSYEQYF. Here the CDR3 DNA reads TGTGCCAGTAGCTACAGGGTAGACTCCTACGAGCAGTACTTC.

The CDR3 reads CASSEMAGTFTDTQYF. Written as DNA, the CDR3 is TGTGCCAGCAGTGAAATGGCAGGGACTTTCACAGATACGCAGTATTTT. The V gene is TRBV2, the J gene TRBJ2-3, with D possibly matching TRBD2 (6 bases). The CDR3 contains 16 residues. V gave up 2 bases and J gave up 2 bases, with 14 bases separating them. Germline loops: CDR1 SNHLY, CDR2 FYNNEI.

The chain employs TRBV25-1 and TRBJ2-7, with a tentative D call TRBD2 (5 bases). The germline CDR1 and CDR2 sequences are MGHDK and SYGVNS. This CDR3 contains 15 residues. Trimming pared 6 bases from V and 0 bases from J, leaving 15 bases between. The CDR3 loop is CASRSPGFSSYEQYF. The CDR3 nucleotides read TGTGCCAGCAGATCCCCGGGGTTCAGCTCCTACGAGCAGTACTTC.

The chain combines TRBV18 with TRBJ2-2; TRBD2 is a possible D gene (5 bases). CDR1 KGHSH and CDR2 LQKENI come from the germline V gene. Trimming shortened V by 0 bases and J by 5 bases, and 10 bases separated the two germline ends. This CDR3 is 15 amino acids long. This CDR3 is CASSPPNGMTGELFF. CDR3 bases: TGTGCCAGCTCACCACCAAACGGGATGACCGGGGAGCTGTTTTTT. Looking up the rest from reference TRBV18 and TRBJ2-2 gives the full variable domain: NAGVMQNPRHLVRRRGQEARLRCSPMKGHSHVYWYRQLPEEGLKFMVYLQKENIIDESGMPKERFSAEFPKEGPSILRIQQVVRGDSAAYFCASSPPNGMTGELFFGEGSRLTVL.

This chain links TRBV10-3 with TRBJ1-2; a possible D gene is TRBD1 (6 bases). Germline CDR1 and CDR2: ENHRY and SYGVKD. The CDR3 length is 14 residues. V lost 3 bases and J lost 3, with 11 bases in between. The CDR3 DNA reads TGTGCCATCAGTGATGGAGGGGGGGACTATGGCTACACCTTC. It is translated as CAISDGGGDYGYTF.

This chain connects TRBV5-1 to TRBJ2-3; 13 nucleotides agree with TRBD2. The CDR3 consists of 19 residues. The germline gives CDR1 SGHRS, CDR2 YFSETQ. After removal of 0 bases from V and 4 bases from J, the junction contained 11 bases not matched to a gene. The CDR3 coding sequence is TGCGCCAGCAGCTTGGCGGGTCCTACTAGCGGGGGGGCCCCAGATACGCAGTATTTT. Translation gives CASSLAGPTSGGAPDTQYF.

The chain recombines TRBV3-1 (or the pseudogene TRBV3-2) with TRBJ1-2, with D unresolved. This CDR3 spans 13 amino acids. Trimming removed 6 bases from V and 3 bases from J, with 11 bases in between. Per the germline V gene, CDR1 is LGHDT and CDR2 is YNNKEL (reference sequence). The CDR3 DNA follows: TGTGCCAGCAGTCAGAGGTCACACTATGGCTACACCTTC. Encoded protein: CASSQRSHYGYTF.

The V and J genes are TRBV6-2 or TRBV6-3 and TRBJ1-5; D possibly corresponds to TRBD1 (6 bases). The germline V gene has CDR1 MNHEY and CDR2 SVGEGT. V was clipped by 6 bases and J by 3 bases, with 9 bases between them. This CDR3 has 13 amino acids. CDR3 sequence (DNA): TGTGCCAGCAGCCGGACAGACAATCAGCCCCAGCATTTT. Protein sequence: CASSRTDNQPQHF.

V is TRBV9 and J is TRBJ2-1, with no clear D. Germline assignment: CDR1 SGDLS and CDR2 YYNGEE. Trimming removed 4 bases from V and 5 bases from J, with 13 bases in between. This CDR3 has 14 amino acids. The DNA of the CDR3 is TGTGCCAGCAGCCCGAGCGACGGAGACAATGAGCAGTTCTTC. It specifies CASSPSDGDNEQFF. Variable domain in full (rest from reference TRBV9 and TRBJ2-1): DSGVTQTPKHLITATGQRVTLRCSPRSGDLSVYWYQQSLDQGLQFLIQYYNGEERAKGNILERFSAQQFPDLHSELNLSSLELGDSALYFCASSPSDGDNEQFFGPGTRLTVL.

The chain couples TRBV28 to TRBJ2-1, with D perhaps matching TRBD2 (6 bases). V was cut by 2 bases and J by 0 bases, with 8 bases left in between. There are 15 residues in the CDR3. Per germline, CDR1 MDHEN and CDR2 SYDVKM. The CDR3 region is CASSLAGSSYNEQFF. CDR3 nucleotides: TGTGCCAGCAGTTTAGCGGGAAGCTCCTACAATGAGCAGTTCTTC.

The V call is TRBV6-6, the J call TRBJ2-3; 10 bases match TRBD2. V gave up 5 bases and J gave up 2 bases; unmatched junction bases: 7. Germline V gene sequence: CDR1 MNHNY, CDR2 SVGAGI (reference sequence). The CDR3 runs to 16 residues. The CDR3 spells CASSLGTSDYTDTQYF. The DNA for the CDR3 is TGTGCCAGCAGTCTCGGGACTAGCGATTACACAGATACGCAGTATTTT.

The chain recombines TRBV4-1 with TRBJ2-1, with 8 bases matching TRBD1. This CDR3 region has 13 residues. Germline V CDR1 and CDR2: MGHRA, YSYEKL. After removal of 6 bases from V and 10 bases from J, the junction contained 8 bases not matched to a gene. CDR3 in amino acids: CASRKTGEYEQFF. CDR3 nucleotides: TGCGCCAGCAGGAAGACAGGGGAATACGAGCAGTTCTTC.

This clone rates as medium-sized (0.01 to 0.1%). The chain carries TRBV12-3 or TRBV12-4 and TRBJ1-3; D unclear. The CDR3 spans 11 residues. Trimming pared 4 bases from V and 4 bases from J, leaving 2 bases between. This chain's CDR3 is CASSSGNTIYF. DNA for the CDR3: TGTGCCAGCAGTTCGGGAAACACCATATATTTT.

Here the CDR3 DNA reads TGTGCTAGTGGTTTGCTTGAGAGTTGGGAGTCCAACTATGGCTACACCTTC. Its protein product is CASGLLESWESNYGYTF. The chain uses TRBV12-5 and TRBJ1-2, with D hard to call. Germline CDR1 is LGHNT and CDR2 is FRNRAP. The CDR3 runs to 17 residues. Trimming shortened V by 2 bases and J by 2 bases, and 18 bases separated the two germline ends.

The genes are TRBV12-2 and TRBJ2-2; the table's D call TRBD1 went unverified against the DNA. TRBV12-2 is a recognized pseudogene. The CDR3 covers 15 residues. CDR3 amino acids: CASRSLTGQAGELFF. In DNA form, the CDR3 reads TGTGCAAGTCGCTCTTTGACAGGGCAGGCCGGGGAGCTGTTTTTT.